One sample yielded the 21 T cell receptor beta chains listed below, sequenced in a study of shared clonotypes between healthy human individuals. Here immunoSEQ multiplex PCR was the method, and the copy in TCRdb shows in-frame clones only, minus some. In the table there are about 1.1 million clones, around three quarters of which are singletons. The sequenced sample consisted of memory CD4+ T cells from PBMCs. The sample's subset: CD45RA-negative fraction. Every receptor here comes from a man aged 18 to 35 in good health. Some clones in this sample may be carry-over from other donors' samples.

This rearrangement joins TRBV5-4 to TRBJ1-1, with D possibly TRBD1 on 6 matching bases. CDR1 and CDR2 (germline): SGHNT, YYREEE (reference sequence). This CDR3 is 15 amino acids long. The ends were cut back, 1 base at V and 0 bases at J, with 10 bases in the middle. The CDR3 DNA sequence: TGTGCCAGCAGCTTGACAGGGCAGATGAACACTGAAGCTTTCTTT. Protein: CASSLTGQMNTEAFF.

This clone was detected a few times. The chain joins TRBV7-2 to TRBJ1-2, with D possibly being TRBD1 (5 bases). CDR3 length: 12 residues. CDR1 SGHTA and CDR2 FQGNSA come from the germline V gene. The germline V and J ends were trimmed by 4 bases and 10 bases, with 13 bases remaining between them. The CDR3 DNA reads as TGTGCCAGCAGCTCAGTATATGGGGCCTACACCTTC. It specifies CASSSVYGAYTF.

The genes are TRBV7-9 and TRBJ1-1; TRBD1 might be the D (5 bases). CDR3 length: 15 residues. Germline assignment: CDR1 SEHNR and CDR2 FQNEAQ (reference sequence). The V gene lost 1 base and the J gene lost 1 base, with 10 bases spanning the gap. CDR3 sequence (DNA): TGTGCCAGCAGCTTAGGTAGGGGCCCGAACACTGAAGCTTTCTTT. This codes for CASSLGRGPNTEAFF.

The V and J genes are TRBV18 and TRBJ2-5; D gene unclear. The CDR3 consists of 12 residues. The V and J ends lost 1 base and 5 bases respectively, with 5 bases between them. CDR1 and CDR2 from the germline V gene are KGHSH and LQKENI. The CDR3 sequence: CASSPQVETQYF. In DNA, the CDR3 is TGTGCCAGCTCACCACAAGTTGAGACCCAGTACTTC.

This rearrangement joins TRBV28 to TRBJ1-2; no firm D call. CDR1 is MDHEN, CDR2 SYDVKM, per germline. The CDR3 has 12 amino acids. V was cut by 5 bases and J by 7 bases, with 11 bases left in between. The CDR3 DNA is TGTGCCAGCAGTCCCCCTCGGGTTGGCTACACCTTC. Its translation is CASSPPRVGYTF.

This clone occurred many times. The CDR3 protein is CASLTVFSPMDDNEQFF. CDR3 bases: TGTGCCAGCCTAACTGTCTTTTCCCCCATGGACGACAATGAGCAGTTCTTC. The chain couples TRBV2 to TRBJ2-1, with unresolved D. The CDR3 is made up of 17 amino acids. Germline CDR1 is SNHLY and CDR2 is FYNNEI. The V end lost 8 bases, the J end lost 5 bases, and 25 bases lay between the germline ends.

The V gene is TRBV27, the J gene TRBJ1-1; D ambiguous. The CDR3 sequence is 15 residues long. Germline CDR1 and CDR2: MNHEY and SMNVEV (reference sequence). Trimming left V 3 bases short and J 2 bases short, with 13 bases between. The DNA for the CDR3 is TGTGCCAGCAGTTTCCTTCCGGATATTAACACTGAAGCTTTCTTT. Its translation is CASSFLPDINTEAFF.

This chain links TRBV4-1 with TRBJ2-7; D might be TRBD1 or TRBD2, each matching 5 bases. CDR1 is MGHRA and CDR2 is YSYEKL in the germline V gene. The CDR3 has 15 amino acids. The V end was cut by 4 bases, the J end by 6 bases, with 19 bases between. The CDR3 coding sequence is TGCGCCAGCAGCCGGGGACCGACACTAATTGTCGAGCAGTACTTC. Translated, it gives CASSRGPTLIVEQYF.

The rearrangement links TRBV7-9 to TRBJ2-5, with D tentatively TRBD2 (6 bases). The germline V and J ends were trimmed by 2 bases and 5 bases, with 12 bases remaining between them. Germline values: CDR1 SEHNR, CDR2 FQNEAQ (reference sequence). The CDR3 consists of 14 residues. The CDR3 is CASSLTPGEETQYF. CDR3 DNA: TGTGCCAGCAGCTTAACCCCGGGAGAGGAGACCCAGTACTTC.

This clone has more than one count but fewer than ten. This chain connects TRBV2 to TRBJ1-5, with D uncertain. This CDR3 has 14 amino acids. The V gene lost 3 bases and the J gene lost 5 bases, with 11 bases spanning the gap. Per germline, CDR1 SNHLY and CDR2 FYNNEI. In nucleotides, the CDR3 is TGTGCCAGCAGTGATAAAAATTTCGATCAGCCCCAGCATTTT. This translates into CASSDKNFDQPQHF.

This clone is a singleton in its sample. The chain carries TRBV6-6 and TRBJ2-7; 10 nucleotides align to TRBD2. Trimming removed 0 bases from V and 2 bases from J; junction bases left unmatched: 4. CDR1 is MNHNY and CDR2 is SVGAGI in the germline V gene (reference sequence). The CDR3 covers 16 residues. CDR3 in DNA: TGTGCCAGCAGTTACTCGCGGCTAGCGGGAGCCTACGAGCAGTACTTC. It translates to CASSYSRLAGAYEQYF.

This clone occurred a few times. The rearrangement joins TRBV5-1 to TRBJ2-1; 10 bases align to TRBD2. Trimming took 5 bases from V and 5 from J; bases not matched to a gene: 4. Germline values: CDR1 SGHRS, CDR2 YFSETQ. The CDR3 loop spans 14 amino acids. CDR3 coding DNA: TGCGCCAGCAGGAGCGGGAGGGGCCACAATGAGCAGTTCTTC. The encoded protein is CASRSGRGHNEQFF.

In the case of this clone: The same CDR3 can be traced to other DNA sequences in this sample. The chain uses TRBV5-1 and TRBJ2-7; D is perhaps TRBD1 (6 bases). V was pared by 0 bases and J by 1 base, with 8 bases between. CDR3 length: 14 residues. CDR1 is SGHRS and CDR2 is YFSETQ in the germline V gene. CDR3 sequence reads: CASSLGGQSYEQYF. The CDR3 region has the DNA TGCGCCAGCAGCTTGGGTGGACAGTCCTACGAGCAGTACTTC.

The chain has TRBV28 and TRBJ2-2; no clear D. Germline V gene sequence: CDR1 MDHEN, CDR2 SYDVKM. The CDR3 spans 12 residues. V lost 11 bases to trimming and J lost 1 base, with 8 bases between them. This chain's CDR3 is CAYQVNTGELFF. The CDR3 DNA reads TGTGCCTACCAAGTGAACACCGGGGAGCTGTTTTTT.

The genes are TRBV7-9 and TRBJ2-1, with 13 nucleotides matching TRBD2. This CDR3 comprises 17 residues. The germline gives CDR1 SEHNR, CDR2 FQNEAQ (reference sequence). Germline trimming cut 5 bases from V and 12 bases from J; bases unmatched to any gene: 16. This chain's CDR3 is CASSAFLGTSGKKGQFF. CDR3 sequence (DNA): TGTGCCAGCAGCGCGTTCCTTGGGACTAGCGGGAAAAAGGGGCAGTTCTTC.

V is TRBV27 and J is TRBJ2-2; tentatively, D is TRBD1 (6 bases). Germline V gene data show CDR1 as MNHEY and CDR2 as SMNVEV (reference sequence). The CDR3 spans 15 residues. V lost 3 bases to trimming and J lost 7 bases, with 15 bases between them. The CDR3 DNA follows: TGTGCCAGCAGTTTGGGCAGGGGAAAAGGCGGGGAGCTGTTTTTT. It yields the protein CASSLGRGKGGELFF.

The chain is built from TRBV2 and TRBJ1-5; TRBD1 is a possible D gene (5 bases). V dropped 6 bases and J dropped 7 bases, with 16 bases sitting between them. Germline assignment: CDR1 SNHLY and CDR2 FYNNEI. There are 14 residues in the CDR3. CDR3 DNA sequence: TGTGCCAGCAGCCTCGGAGCGGGGGGGCAGCCCCAGCATTTT. Protein sequence: CASSLGAGGQPQHF.

Ten or more counts support this clone. V usage is TRBV2 and J usage is TRBJ2-3; maybe TRBD2 (5 bases). This CDR3 has 14 amino acids. V was trimmed by 6 bases and J by 1 base, leaving 11 bases between them. Per germline, CDR1 SNHLY and CDR2 FYNNEI. CDR3 nucleotide sequence: TGTGCCAGCAGCCCGAGGGAAGGCACAGATACGCAGTATTTT. This codes for CASSPREGTDTQYF.

This clone was recorded a few times. The chain recombines TRBV14 with TRBJ2-6; 7 bases align to TRBD1. The CDR3 is 18 amino acids. Germline V gives CDR1 SGHDN, CDR2 FVKESK. Trimming cost V 0 bases and J 3 bases; bases outside gene matches: 8. This chain's CDR3 is CASSQDPGQIFGANVLTF. The CDR3 region has the DNA TGTGCCAGCAGCCAAGATCCGGGACAGATCTTTGGGGCCAACGTCCTGACTTTC.

The gene calls are TRBV11-2 and TRBJ2-2; 12 positions agree with TRBD2. From germline, CDR1 is SGHAT and CDR2 FQNNGV. This CDR3 is 17 amino acids long. V gave up 3 bases and J gave up 1 base; unmatched junction bases: 3. The CDR3 bases are TGTGCCAGCAGCTTCCCTAGCGGGAGGGTGAACACCGGGGAGCTGTTTTTT. The encoded protein is CASSFPSGRVNTGELFF.

V gene TRBV2 combines with J gene TRBJ2-6, with D perhaps matching TRBD1 (6 bases). The CDR3 covers 18 residues. V lost 6 bases, J lost 0 bases, and 18 bases lay in between. The germline CDR1 and CDR2 sequences are SNHLY and FYNNEI. The DNA for the CDR3 is TGTGCCAGCAGGTTCATGACAGGACCCAGCTCTGGGGCCAACGTCCTGACTTTC. Its protein product is CASRFMTGPSSGANVLTF. The full variable domain, completed using reference TRBV2 and TRBJ2-6, is EPEVTQTPSHQVTQMGQEVILRCVPISNHLYFYWYRQILGQKVEFLVSFYNNEISEKSEIFDDQFSVERPDGSNFTLKIRSTKLEDSAMYFCASRFMTGPSSGANVLTFGAGSRLTVL.